This TCR beta chain was sequenced in a study of cytomegalovirus exposure and HLA in healthy donors. Study results and limitations: There were around 160 TCR beta chains listed as cytomegalovirus-associated. Excluded: some indistinguishable V segments such as TRBV6-2 and TRBV6-3. Immune exposure was documented only through CMV serostatus.

J was trimmed by 4 bases and V by 4 bases; bases with no gene match: 7. The germline CDR1 and CDR2 sequences are MNHNS and SASEGT. This CDR3 has 15 amino acids. PCR amplification relied on 60 Vbeta primers (plus 13 Jbeta primers). Sequenced by immunoSEQ multiplex PCR; TCRdb stores in-frame clones only, minus some. The table includes 130,000 to 150,000 clones, over 70% detected once. About this clone itself: Its antigen is not identified.

The sample taken for sequencing was PBMCs. The chain uses TRBV6-1 and TRBJ2-5; 9 bases align to TRBD2. The sequence came from a male donor in good health and CMV-seronegative. The CDR3 DNA follows: TGTGCCAGCAGTGTATCGCGGGGGGGGAGAGAGACCCAGTACTTC. Translated, it gives CASSVSRGGRETQYF.